This T cell receptor (beta chain) was recorded in a study of vaccination and CD4 T cells after COVID-19. Germline V gene data show CDR1 as MNHEY and CDR2 as SVGEGT. Losses at the gene ends were 6 bases for V and 4 bases for J; bases not matched to a gene: 23. This CDR3 comprises 19 residues. Regarding this clonotype: Its antigen remains unidentified.

Treatment given: approximately nine-day PBMC culture with coronavirus spike peptide pools or control peptides (ViraFEST assay). Pre-COVID-19 pandemic sampling (2011-2018) yielded the unexposed donor's CD4+ T cells. Antigen-specific T cell expansion with peptide pools preceded TCR sequencing in the ViraFEST approach. Half the growth medium was swapped for new IL-2 medium on days 3 and 7. Once obtained from cultured CD4+ T cells, the DNA was sequenced using the Oncomine TCR Beta short-read assay. In this case, cultured CD4+ T cells provided the extracted genomic DNA. TCRdb ran MiXCR on the PCR reads and lists one entry per CDR3 protein. The data contain about 6,700 distinct CDR3 sequences, roughly 38% of them singletons.

Sequencing input: CD4+ T cells from blood, cultured in vitro. The origin of this receptor is a human donor in good health. V usage is TRBV6-2 or TRBV6-3 and J usage is TRBJ1-1; TRBD1 aligns across 7 bases. CDR3 nucleotides: TGTGCCAGCAGACCGAGGGACAGAGAACTATTCAACAGGGGCACTGAAGCTTTCTTT. Its translation is CASRPRDRELFNRGTEAFF.